This T cell receptor (beta chain) was captured in a study of OX40 agonist ivuxolimab in advanced cancers. Whole-study results and caveats: CD8+ T cells were the subset that, on average, had more expanded clones than CD4+. Some nonresponders likewise displayed low normalized T-cell clonal expansion.

Repertoires were generated with immunoSEQ multiplex PCR, while TCRdb's copy carries only in-frame clones and drops some. The data show over 85,000 clones, 90% to 95% seen once. Concerning this clone itself: Its antigen is unknown.

Sequencing used CD4+ or CD8+ T cells sorted from blood, obtained in a trial of the OX40 agonist ivuxolimab. The clonotype originates from an adult with an advanced solid tumor such as melanoma, head and neck, liver or kidney cancer.

The CDR3 sequence is CASSILAGIDTQYF. Written as DNA, the CDR3 is TGTGCCAGTAGTATTCTGGCGGGAATAGATACGCAGTATTTT. The chain employs TRBV19 and TRBJ2-3; D is possibly TRBD2 (6 bases). Between the trimmed V and J ends, which lost 3 bases and 5 bases, there was a span of 12 bases. The germline V gene has CDR1 LNHDA and CDR2 SQIVND (reference sequence). The CDR3 loop spans 14 amino acids.